This section outlines one T cell receptor (beta chain) sequence together with its context. Antigen specificity is unknown. The entry originates in a study of T cells in Graves' hyperthyroidism and ophthalmopathy. Points from the study as a whole: Peripheral blood also featured most of the thyroid clonotypes expanded above 0.001.

RNA transcripts provided the source from which TCR beta CDR3 regions were amplified. HTBI primers drove first-round RT-PCR of the TCR CDR3. TCRdb processed the multiplex PCR reads anew with MiXCR; each CDR3 protein has one entry. This table has some 720,000 distinct CDR3 sequences, about 16% appearing once. Stable disease denoted Graves' hyperthyroidism without ophthalmopathy progression within 18 months. Patients showing uncontrolled infection, other autoimmune disease, pregnancy or lactation were ineligible. PBMCs came from about 10 ml fresh peripheral blood. V shed 2 bases and J shed 1 base, with 5 bases lying between them. This CDR3 is built from 13 residues. Germline assignment: CDR1 LNHDA and CDR2 SQIVND (reference sequence).

The material sequenced was blood. J is TRBJ1-1 and V is TRBV19; D remains unclear. This receptor was taken from a man aged 18 to 30 with Graves' hyperthyroidism. In DNA, the CDR3 is TGTGCCAGTAGTATAAGCCCGAACACTGAAGCTTTCTTT. It codes for CASSISPNTEAFF.